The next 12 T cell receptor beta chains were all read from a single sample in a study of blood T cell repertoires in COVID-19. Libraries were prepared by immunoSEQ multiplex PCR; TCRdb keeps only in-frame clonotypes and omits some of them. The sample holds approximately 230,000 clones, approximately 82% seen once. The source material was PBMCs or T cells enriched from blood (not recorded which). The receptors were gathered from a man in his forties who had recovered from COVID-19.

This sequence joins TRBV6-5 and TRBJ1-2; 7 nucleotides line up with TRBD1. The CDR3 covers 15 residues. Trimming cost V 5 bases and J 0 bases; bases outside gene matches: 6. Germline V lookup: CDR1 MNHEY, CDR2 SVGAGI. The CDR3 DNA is TGTGCCAGCAGTCGCCGGGACAGAACTAACTATGGCTACACCTTC. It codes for CASSRRDRTNYGYTF.

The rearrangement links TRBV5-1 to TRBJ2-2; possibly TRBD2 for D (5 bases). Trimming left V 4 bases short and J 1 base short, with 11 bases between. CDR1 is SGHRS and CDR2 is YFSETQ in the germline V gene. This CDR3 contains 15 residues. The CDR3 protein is CASSGGRVNTGELFF. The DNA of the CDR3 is TGCGCCAGCAGCGGCGGGCGTGTGAACACCGGGGAGCTGTTTTTT.

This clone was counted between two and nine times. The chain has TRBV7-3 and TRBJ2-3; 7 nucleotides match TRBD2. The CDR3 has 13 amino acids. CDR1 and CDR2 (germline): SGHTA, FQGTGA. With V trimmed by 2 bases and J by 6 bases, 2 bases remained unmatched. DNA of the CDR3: TGTGCCAGCAGCTTACGGGAGGCGGATACGCAGTATTTT. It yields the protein CASSLREADTQYF.

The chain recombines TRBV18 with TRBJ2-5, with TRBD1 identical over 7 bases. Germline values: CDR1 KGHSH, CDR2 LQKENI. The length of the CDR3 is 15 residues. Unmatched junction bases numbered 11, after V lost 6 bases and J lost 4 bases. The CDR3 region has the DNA TGTGCCAGCTCCCCCCGGACAGGTTGGCGAGAGACCCAGTACTTC. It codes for CASSPRTGWRETQYF.

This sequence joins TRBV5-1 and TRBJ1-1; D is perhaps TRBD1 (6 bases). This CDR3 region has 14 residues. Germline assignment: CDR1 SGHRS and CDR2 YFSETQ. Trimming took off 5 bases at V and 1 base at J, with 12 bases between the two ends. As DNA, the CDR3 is TGCGCCAGCAGGACTCAGGGGCCGAACACTGAAGCTTTCTTT. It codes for CASRTQGPNTEAFF.

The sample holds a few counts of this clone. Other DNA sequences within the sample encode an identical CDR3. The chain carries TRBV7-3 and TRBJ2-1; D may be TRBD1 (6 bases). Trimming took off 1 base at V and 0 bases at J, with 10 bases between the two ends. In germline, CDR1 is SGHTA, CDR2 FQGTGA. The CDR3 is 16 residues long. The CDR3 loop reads CASSLRGRGSYNEQFF. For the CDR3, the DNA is TGTGCCAGCAGCTTAAGGGGCAGGGGCTCCTACAATGAGCAGTTCTTC.

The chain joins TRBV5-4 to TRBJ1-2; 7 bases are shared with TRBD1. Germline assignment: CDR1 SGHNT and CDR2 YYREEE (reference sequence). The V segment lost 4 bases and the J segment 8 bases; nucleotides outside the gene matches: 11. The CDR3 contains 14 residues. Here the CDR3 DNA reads TGTGCCAGCAGCGTGACAGGGTTGTCGGGAGGCTACACCTTC. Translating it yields CASSVTGLSGGYTF.

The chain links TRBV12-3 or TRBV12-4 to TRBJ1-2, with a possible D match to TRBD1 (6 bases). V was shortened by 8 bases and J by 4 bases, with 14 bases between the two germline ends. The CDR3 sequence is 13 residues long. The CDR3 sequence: CASASQGSYGYTF. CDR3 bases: TGTGCCAGCGCTTCCCAGGGGTCCTATGGCTACACCTTC.

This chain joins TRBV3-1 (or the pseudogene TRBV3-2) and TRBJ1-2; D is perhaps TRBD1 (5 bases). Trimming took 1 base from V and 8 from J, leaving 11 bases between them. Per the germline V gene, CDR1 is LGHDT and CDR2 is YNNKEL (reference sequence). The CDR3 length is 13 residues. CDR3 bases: TGTGCCAGCAGCCAAGGCGGAGGGGCGGGCTACACCTTC. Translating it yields CASSQGGGAGYTF.

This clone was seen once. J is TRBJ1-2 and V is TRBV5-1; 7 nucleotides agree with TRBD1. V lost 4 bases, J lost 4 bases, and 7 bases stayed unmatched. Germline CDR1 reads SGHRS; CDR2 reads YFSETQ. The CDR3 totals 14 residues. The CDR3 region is CASSPGGPIYGYTF. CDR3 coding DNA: TGCGCCAGCAGCCCAGGGGGACCGATCTATGGCTACACCTTC. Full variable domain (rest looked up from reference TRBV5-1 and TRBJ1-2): KAGVTQTPRYLIKTRGQQVTLSCSPISGHRSVSWYQQTPGQGLQFLFEYFSETQRNKGNFPGRFSGRQFSNSRSEMNVSTLELGDSALYLCASSPGGPIYGYTFGSGTRLTVV.

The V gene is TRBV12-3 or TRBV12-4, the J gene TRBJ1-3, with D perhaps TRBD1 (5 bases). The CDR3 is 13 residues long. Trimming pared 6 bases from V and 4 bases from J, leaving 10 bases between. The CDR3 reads CASSSRGGNTIYF. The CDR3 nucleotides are TGTGCCAGCAGCAGTAGGGGAGGAAACACCATATATTTT.

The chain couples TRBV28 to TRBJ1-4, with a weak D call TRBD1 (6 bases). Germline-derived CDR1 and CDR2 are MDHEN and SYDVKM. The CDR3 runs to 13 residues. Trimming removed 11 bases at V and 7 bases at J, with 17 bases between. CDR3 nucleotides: TGTGCCGTCAGGGGCCCCCGGGGTGAAAAACTGTTTTTT. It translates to CAVRGPRGEKLFF.